This T cell receptor (beta chain) was identified in a study of OX40 agonist ivuxolimab in advanced cancers. About the full investigation: Ivuxolimab, which targeted the costimulatory receptor OX40 (CD134), was an agonistic, fully human IgG2 monoclonal antibody. Intravenous ivuxolimab was administered to patients every 2 weeks at six dose levels: 0.01, 0.1, 0.3, 1.5, 3 and 10 mg/kg. Of the roughly 52 dose-escalation patients, hepatocellular carcinoma was present in about 20, melanoma in roughly 15, renal cell carcinoma in 9 and head and neck cancer in 9. The dose-escalation cohort was about 87% male with a mean age of about 54 years, ranging from about 20 to 85. Prior anti-PD-1, anti-PD-L1 or anti-CTLA-4 therapy was permitted, and checkpoint inhibitors had been received by about 37% of dose-escalation patients. Partial responses occurred in three dose-escalation patients: two with cutaneous melanoma and one with hepatocellular carcinoma. Peripheral TCRbeta sequencing was intended to test whether TCR sequence diversity was altered and clonal T-cell expansion was caused by ivuxolimab. The paper covers the monotherapy dose-escalation part of the phase I ivuxolimab trial, which included N of about 56 patients. Findings and caveats that apply to the study as a whole: At doses of 0.1 to 3.0 mg/kg, clonal expansion of both CD4+ and CD8+ T cells in blood was seen between baseline and week 6. On average, CD8+ T cells showed more expanded clones than CD4+ T cells after ivuxolimab. Low levels of normalized T-cell clonal expansion were also seen in some patients who did not respond. The antigen specificity of the peripheral T cells that underwent clonal expansion was not determined. In partial responders in the 0.1-3.0 mg/kg groups, normalized peripheral clonal expansion was found to be among the lowest, especially among CD8+ T cells.

The CDR3 contains 16 residues, cysteine and phenylalanine counted. The read is trimmed to its CDR3 DNA, 48 bases read in frame from base 1. Germline trimming: 0 bases from V, 2 bases from J; junction bases outside gene matches: 5. Looking up the germline V gene yields CDR1 SGHRS and CDR2 YFSETQ. Patients with a history of autoimmune disease or receiving systemic immunosuppression were excluded from the trial. Peripheral blood for TCR sequencing was collected from all dose cohorts at baseline, on cycle 4 day 1, and on cycle 7 day 1. The samples were drawn from a first-in-human, open-label, multicenter phase I dose-escalation trial of ivuxolimab. Adults with locally advanced or metastatic head and neck squamous cell, hepatocellular, melanoma or renal cell carcinoma were enrolled in the trial. Before TCR sequencing, CD4+ T cells and CD8+ T cells were sorted from peripheral blood as separate populations.

For sequencing of the TCRbeta CDR3 region, genomic DNA was extracted from the sorted cells. The immunoSEQ Assay was used for sequencing of TCRbeta CDR3 regions. Here the immuneACCESS table is served through TCRdb, limited to in-frame sequences with V and J called. Missing clones are a known gap in these copies; in checked studies unresolved V genes cover under half, and the rest lacks a known reason. The sample table records fewer than 140,000 clones; just over 90% of these occur just once. The ten largest account for around 0.5% of the sample. In the case of this clone: The target of this receptor is not known. No base quality values were provided; no much bigger clone lies one nucleotide off.

The source of this sequence is an adult with an advanced solid tumor such as melanoma, head and neck, liver or kidney cancer. The sample in question was CD4+ or CD8+ T cells sorted from blood, obtained in a trial of the OX40 agonist ivuxolimab. Here the chain combines TRBV5-1 and TRBJ2-5; 9 nucleotides in the junction match TRBD2. The base sequence is TGCGCCAGCAGCTTGGCTACGCGGGGGGGACAAGAGACCCAGTACTTC. The encoded protein is CASSLATRGGQETQYF.